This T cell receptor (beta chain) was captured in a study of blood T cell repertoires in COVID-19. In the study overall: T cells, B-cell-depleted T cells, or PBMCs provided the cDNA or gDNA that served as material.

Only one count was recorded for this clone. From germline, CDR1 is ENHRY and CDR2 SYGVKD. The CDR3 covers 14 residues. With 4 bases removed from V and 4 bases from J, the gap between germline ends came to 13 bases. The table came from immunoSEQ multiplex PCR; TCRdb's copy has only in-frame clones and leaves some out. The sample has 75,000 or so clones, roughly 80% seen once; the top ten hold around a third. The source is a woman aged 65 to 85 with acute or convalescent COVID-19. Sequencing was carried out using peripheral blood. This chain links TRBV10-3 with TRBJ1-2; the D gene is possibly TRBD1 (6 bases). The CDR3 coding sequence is TGTGCCATCAGTGTAGAGGGGGAAGGCTATGGCTACACCTTC. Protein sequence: CAISVEGEGYGYTF.